This TCR beta chain was obtained from a study of cytomegalovirus exposure and HLA in healthy donors (dated by TCRdb to 2016 to 2017). In terms of the full investigation: An earlier analysis of some 600 of the donors reported around 280 Gb of sequence data and 117 million unique TCR beta sequences obtained from about 170 million T cells. Of the 350 to 400 genotyped donors, around 81% fell in the genetic ancestry cluster associated with self-reported Caucasian donors. Roughly five DR-DQ haplotypes were treated as single units for association and clustering because of strong linkage in the cohort. In addition to the first cohort of around 670 subjects, a separate validation cohort of some 120 different subjects was used. To study patterns of TCR occurrence, a later analysis re-analyzed previously published TCR beta repertoires from hundreds of donors and added high-resolution HLA genotyping. The later analysis used no new phenotypic data to find candidate immune exposures, relying instead on TCR beta sequences and their occurrence across donors. The study aimed to test whether cataloging public T cell receptors could reveal signatures of past pathogen exposure. Roughly 300 gigabases of sequencing data and tens of millions of unique TCR sequences were included in an early release covering about 620 HLA-typed donors. In a later genetic analysis, genome-wide SNP genotypes for about 55% of the 666 donors were used, and that subset was treated as a discovery cohort. The study profiled the T cell repertoires of more than 500 subjects by immunosequencing and related them to cytomegalovirus serostatus. HLA typing covered class I and class II loci at four-digit resolution. Donor age, sex, ethnicity and CMV serostatus were compiled alongside the repertoire data. High-throughput TCR immunosequencing, statistical association of individual TCRs with disease status, and machine learning were combined to predict cytomegalovirus infection status. An earlier analysis of a few hundred of the donors applied high-throughput TCR beta sequencing to assess whether each TCR beta V gene segment acted as functional or pseudogenic. Typing coverage differed by locus: A, B, C, DRB1 and DQB1 were typed in roughly 620-640 donors, DQA1 in 522, DPA1 in some 600, and DPB1 in around 440. Among about 390 genotyped donors of the cohort, an average of approximately 230,000 unique TCR beta nucleotide sequences were sequenced per donor, roughly 18% of them non-productive. Every repertoire in the discovery cohort had been generated on one and the same sequencing platform.

The CDR3, cysteine through phenylalanine, is 15 amino acids long. Only the CDR3 DNA stays, 45 bases, in frame from base 1. For this chain, trimming is 3 bases at the V end and 4 bases at the J end, and the number of junction bases without a gene match is 4. CDR1 is given as SGDLS and CDR2 as YYNGEE, both from the germline V gene. General conclusions and limits of the study: For the cohort, immune exposure information was limited to CMV serostatus. A later analysis associated about 17,000 TCR beta sequences with specific HLA alleles at a false discovery rate of 0.05. Some IMGT-functional V segments, including TRBV6-2 and TRBV6-3, could not be distinguished by the 87-base-pair reads and were therefore excluded. The presence/absence analyses assumed that sequencing depth was roughly uniform across donors, and that assumption may not be true. A group of highly shared sequence variants was considered likely to be a technical artifact of the sequencing pipeline. Because counts were too low, about 18 rarely observed V segments, including chromosome 9 orphons, were excluded from the earlier analysis of under 650 of the donors. When HLA alleles, especially DR and DQ, strongly co-occurred, attributing TCR associations to individual alleles was difficult. In vitro tests confirmed that a few of the cytomegalovirus-associated TCR beta chains recognize cytomegalovirus antigens. A later genetic analysis reported fewer N-insertions in productive TCRs among donors in an Asian-associated ancestry cluster than the roughly 670-donor mean. A further reported finding was that TCR beta sequences accurately predicted the HLA-A and HLA-B alleles for most subjects in the first cohort. While some public TCRs were present in many individuals, most TCR sequences turned up only very rarely across donors. A later analysis found that TCR association rates varied across HLA loci, with DRB1 alleles showing the most associated TCRs and HLA-C alleles the fewest. In a later analysis, most CMV-associated TCR beta chains were found to appear HLA-restricted, with HLA associations seemingly driven largely by CMV exposure. In a later genetic analysis, a missense DCLRE1C variant was associated with V-gene and J-gene trimming of TCR beta chains, and the association was replicated in an independent cohort. Only TCR beta chains were sequenced in this cohort, and the absence of alpha or paired-chain data limited detectable features. Linkage disequilibrium might explain the correlated functional status among segregating V segments, but an unknown experimental factor could not be ruled out. The authors suggested that the approach could potentially be extended to other disease states and immunological phenotypes. Broadly in line with IMGT annotations, most TCR beta V segments showed up in productive rearrangements about 87% or about 30% of the time in an earlier analysis of approximately 600 of the donors. A total of fewer than 200 TCR beta chains were listed by the study as associated with cytomegalovirus. According to a later analysis, parvovirus B19, influenza, CMV and Epstein-Barr virus appeared linked to several top co-occurrence clusters. Because HLA typing was missing for some donors at each locus, association tests included only the typed subset. In both the original and validation cohorts, the classifier was reported to diagnose cytomegalovirus status with high specificity and sensitivity. In a later analysis, HLA-associated TCR beta chains were found to be more clonally expanded and to have lower generation probabilities than equally common non-associated chains.

The cohort was made up of around 720 healthy bone marrow donors. At the time of sampling, every cohort member was nominally healthy, though immune exposures that went unrecorded were likely present. The donor tested CMV seronegative, placing the donor among the 350 or so seronegative members of the cohort. Every donor gave a peripheral blood sample, and the peripheral blood mononuclear cells from that sample were used for TCR beta sequencing. Genomic DNA was extracted from the blood cell samples with the Qiagen DNeasy Blood Extraction Kit. About this clone itself: This clone's antigen is unknown.

The method was the immunoSEQ multiplex PCR assay. The multiplex PCR relied on a mix of 60 forward primers for TCR Vbeta segments and 13 reverse primers for TCR Jbeta segments. Amplification of the CDR3 region of rearranged TCR beta genes was performed with a multiplex PCR assay on genomic DNA. The amplified TCR beta libraries were sequenced on the Illumina HiSeq System as 87-base-pair reads. Processing in the source paper ran as follows. A later analysis tallied roughly 78 million unique TCR beta chains across the 600 to 700 repertoires, and roughly 11 million of those chains were shared by two or more donors. A nearest-neighbor algorithm error-corrected the raw reads and collapsed the reads into unique sequences, merging closely related sequences to remove PCR and sequencing errors. CDR3 sequences were aligned to IMGT reference sequences to assign V, D and J gene segments. Each retained sequence needed at least a six-nucleotide match to both a V gene segment and a J gene segment. A rearrangement counted as productive if the CDR3 had no stop codons and remained in frame with V and J, and every other rearrangement counted as non-productive. Following IMGT convention, CDR3 was defined as the stretch from the second conserved V-encoded cysteine up to the conserved J-encoded phenylalanine. The earlier analysis of 450 to 750 of the donors excluded any sequence lacking an unambiguous match to a single V gene segment. An earlier analysis of 587 of the donors classified V segments as functional when productive rearrangements were above 56.7% and as segregating when the standard deviation between donors was above 5%. To diagnose cytomegalovirus status from the catalog of TCR beta chain sequences, a statistical classification framework was built. V and J gene assignment, in a later analysis, came from comparing TCR nucleotide sequences with IMGT/GENE-DB human TR gene sequences. In a later analysis, CDR3 sequences and most-parsimonious VDJ recombination scenarios were assigned using the TCRdist pipeline. In a later analysis, every TCR beta chain was defined by the combination of its CDR3 amino acid sequence and its V-gene family, and reads without a unique V-gene family were dropped. In a later analysis, around 650 highly shared, low-generation-probability nucleotide sequences were removed to address suspected cross-contamination and a sequencing artifact. In a later analysis, a clonal expansion index was calculated for each public chain from normalized within-repertoire ranks of inferred template counts. In a later analysis, generation probabilities were computed using a VDJ recombination model fitted to out-of-frame rearrangements, and the results were checked against IGoR. In a later analysis, TCR-TCR, TCR-HLA and TCR-CMV co-occurrence was scored with hypergeometric tests, and a repertoire-size bias correction was applied to TCR pairs. In a later analysis, false discovery rates were estimated by permuting HLA or CMV assignments 20 times. In a later analysis, co-occurring TCRs were grouped using DBSCAN, and TCRdist sequence similarity was added for clustering within HLA-allele-positive subsets. Repertoires with fewer than 30,000 or more than 120,000 public chains were left out of co-occurrence clustering, as were a handful of repertoires with anomalous nucleotide sharing. The table comes from immuneACCESS by way of TCRdb, which keeps in-frame sequences with V and J called. Part of the clones is missing from these tables; in studies checked, under half for an unresolved V gene and the rest for unknown reasons. V and J calls and clone size are as listed in that table; D and trimming were resolved from the DNA. The table of this sample itemizes just over 150,000 clones. The biggest ten clones account for 2% to 2.5% of the sample.

What was sequenced was PBMCs. This clonotype was obtained from a man aged 25 to 45 in good health and CMV-seronegative. Recombination joined TRBV9 with TRBJ1-1; 12 middle bases align to TRBD1. The DNA sequence is as follows: TGTGCCAGCAGCGCGCTGGGACAGGGGGCCACTGAAGCTTTCTTT. It encodes CASSALGQGATEAFF.